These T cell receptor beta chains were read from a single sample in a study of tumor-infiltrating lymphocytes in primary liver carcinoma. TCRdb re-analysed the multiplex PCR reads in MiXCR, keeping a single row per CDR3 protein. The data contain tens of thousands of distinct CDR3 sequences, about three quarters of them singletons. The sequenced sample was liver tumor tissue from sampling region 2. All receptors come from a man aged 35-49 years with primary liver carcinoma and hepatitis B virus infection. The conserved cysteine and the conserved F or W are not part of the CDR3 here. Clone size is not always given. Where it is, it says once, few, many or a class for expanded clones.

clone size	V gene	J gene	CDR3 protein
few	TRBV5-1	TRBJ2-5	ASRGTGVAEETQY
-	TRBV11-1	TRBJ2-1	ASSLGSLAGGSYNEQS
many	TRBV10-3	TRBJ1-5	AISETVDNQPQH
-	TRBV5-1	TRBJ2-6	ASSLASGGAGAKVLT
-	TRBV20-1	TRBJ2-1	SVPTSESYNEQF
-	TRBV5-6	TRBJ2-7	VSSPRGLAEYEQY
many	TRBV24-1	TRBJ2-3	ATSRDRGTDTQY
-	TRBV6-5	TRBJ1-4	TSSAQGAANEKLF
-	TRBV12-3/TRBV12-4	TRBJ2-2	ASSTDRGRLGELF
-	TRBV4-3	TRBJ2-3	ASSQYLPSRTSERADTQY
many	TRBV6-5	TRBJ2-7	ASRGLADVYEQY
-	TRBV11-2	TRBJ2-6	ASSMGGDRGISLSGADLLT
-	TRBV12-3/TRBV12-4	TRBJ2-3	ASNPGTRPNTQY
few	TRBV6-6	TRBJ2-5	ANGPQETQY
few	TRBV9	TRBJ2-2	ASSAPLAGGSHTGELF
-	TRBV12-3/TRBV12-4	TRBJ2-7	GSSLWGGSYEQY
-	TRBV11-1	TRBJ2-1	ASSPQGPLDNQQF
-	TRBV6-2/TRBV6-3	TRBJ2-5	TSSYCSTGGWGETQY
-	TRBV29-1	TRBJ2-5	NVEDAGQGETQH
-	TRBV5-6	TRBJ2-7	ATSRPAGEGEQY
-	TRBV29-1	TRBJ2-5	SRSAEGQETQY
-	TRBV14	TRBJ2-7	ACSFGGSSYEQY
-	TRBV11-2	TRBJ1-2	ASSLEQGSGYT
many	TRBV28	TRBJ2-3	ASSFDRVTDTQY
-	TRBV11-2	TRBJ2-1	ASSLIAGDYNEQF
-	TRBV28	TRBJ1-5	ASRLTWSTQPQH
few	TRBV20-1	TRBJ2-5	RPMGLRQETQY
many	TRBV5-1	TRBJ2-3	ASSSGLAGRTDTQY
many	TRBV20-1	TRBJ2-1	SASAMTGRNEQF
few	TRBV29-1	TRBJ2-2	SAGGNGELF
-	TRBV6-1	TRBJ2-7	VSSNGTGGEQY
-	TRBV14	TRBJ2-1	ASSRRQGDRLNEQF
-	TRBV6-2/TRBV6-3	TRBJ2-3	ASRGPHTDTQY
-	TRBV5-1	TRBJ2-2	ASNPPGIAGELF
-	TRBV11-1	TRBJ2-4	ASSLPGSSGTKSIQY
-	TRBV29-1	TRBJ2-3	SAGGGTYTQY
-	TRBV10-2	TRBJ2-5	ASSGTSRQETQY
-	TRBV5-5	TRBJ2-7	ASSLSQPSSYEQY
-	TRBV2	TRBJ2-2	ASDYRGTGELF
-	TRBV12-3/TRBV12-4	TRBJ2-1	ANSLGENKEQF
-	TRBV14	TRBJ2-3	ASSLRCGRAVTDTQY
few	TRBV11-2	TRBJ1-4	ASSLGQGAEKLF
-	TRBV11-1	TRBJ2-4	TSNFPGASGTKNIQY
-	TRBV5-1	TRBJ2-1	ASILTGGNEQF
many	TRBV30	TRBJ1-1	AWSRGLNTEAF
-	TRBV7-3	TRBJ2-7	ASSLTGTGVGYEQY
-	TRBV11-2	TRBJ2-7	ANSPGCYEQY
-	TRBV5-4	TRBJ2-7	TSSLERRGEQC
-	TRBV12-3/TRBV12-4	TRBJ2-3	ASSWDRHGSDTQY
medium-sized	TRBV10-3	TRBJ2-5	AISATGLGETQY
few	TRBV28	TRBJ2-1	ASSRDLAYNEQI
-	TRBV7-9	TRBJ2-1	ASRDSLFENHEQF
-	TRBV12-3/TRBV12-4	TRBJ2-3	ASSRDQSLTNTQY
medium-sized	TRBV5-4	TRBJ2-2	ASSFDERTGELF